The T cell receptor (beta chain) under discussion was sequenced for a study of shared clonotypes between healthy human individuals. Regarding the study as a whole: What naive subsets generally showed was a larger estimated richness than memory subsets showed. Sequencing depth was expected to affect clonotype sharing among donors. Roughly 5% of naive CD4 clonotypes were shared across several donors. Large sequencing depth failed to make sorted-subset sequencing complete, rarefaction showed.

The data were produced by immunoSEQ multiplex PCR, yet TCRdb's version contains in-frame clones alone and is incomplete. This table has fewer than 850,000 clones, about 96% appearing once. The CDR3 extends over 12 amino acids. Germline CDR1 and CDR2: LNHNV and YYDKDF (reference sequence). V lost 6 bases to trimming and J lost 6 bases, with 10 bases between them. Notes on this clone: Its antigen is unknown.

CD45RO-negative CD8 cells positively selected for CCR7 made up the naive population, which excluded terminally differentiated effector memory CD45RA+ cells. The genes are TRBV15 and TRBJ2-3; D unresolved. This clonotype was sampled from a man aged 25 to 40 in good health. What was sequenced was naive CD8+ T cells sorted from blood. The CDR3 DNA reads as TGTGCCACCAGTTTCGAGTCTGATACGCAGTATTTT. This codes for CATSFESDTQYF.